This TCR beta chain was profiled in a study of CD8 T cells in Susac syndrome. The sequenced target, TCR beta, came from blood CD8+ and CD4+ T cells. Random hexamers were used to reverse transcribe the RNA input (0.5 to 1 ug). Multiplex PCR with immunoSEQ amplified the TCR beta CDR3 across 54 Vbeta and 13 Jbeta. TCRdb re-analysed the immunoSEQ multiplex PCR reads in MiXCR, keeping a single row per CDR3 protein. The data hold 200,000 to 250,000 distinct CDR3 sequences, with about 93% observed a single time. Deletions cut 4 bases from V and 3 bases from J, with 13 bases between. Germline CDR1 and CDR2: SNHLY and FYNNEI. The CDR3 spans 14 residues.

This TCR was sampled from a human donor with multiple sclerosis. Sequenced sample: CD4+ T cells from PBMCs. The rearrangement links TRBV2 to TRBJ2-7, with D perhaps TRBD1 (6 bases). In DNA, the CDR3 is TGTGCCAGCAGTGCCCCAGGGGACCTCTACGAGCAGTACTTC. Encoded protein: CASSAPGDLYEQYF. The full variable domain, with the rest looked up from reference TRBV2 and TRBJ2-7, is EPEVTQTPSHQVTQMGQEVILRCVPISNHLYFYWYRQILGQKVEFLVSFYNNEISEKSEIFDDQFSVERPDGSNFTLKIRSTKLEDSAMYFCASSAPGDLYEQYFGPGTRLTVT.